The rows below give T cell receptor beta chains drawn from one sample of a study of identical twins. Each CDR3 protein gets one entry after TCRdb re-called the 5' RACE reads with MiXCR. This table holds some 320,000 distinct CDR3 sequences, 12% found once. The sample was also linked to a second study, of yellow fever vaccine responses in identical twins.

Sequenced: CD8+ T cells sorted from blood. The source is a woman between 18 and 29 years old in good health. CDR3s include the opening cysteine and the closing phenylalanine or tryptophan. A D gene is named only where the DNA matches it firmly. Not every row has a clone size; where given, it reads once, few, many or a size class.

CDR3aa: CASSIGAGQPQHF
CDR3nt: TGTGCCAGTAGTATTGGGGCCGGTCAGCCCCAGCATTTT
abundance: -
len: 13
v_gene: TRBV19
d_gene: -
j_gene: TRBJ1-5

CDR3aa: CASSSLSSGGAKNIQYF
CDR3nt: TGTGCCAGCAGCTCCCTTTCCAGCGGAGGAGCCAAAAACATTCAGTACTTC
abundance: few
len: 17
v_gene: TRBV7-9
d_gene: -
j_gene: TRBJ2-4

CDR3aa: CASSLEQRNLIYEQFF
CDR3nt: TGTGCCAGCAGTTTAGAACAGAGAAATCTTATCTATGAGCAGTTCTTC
abundance: -
len: 16
v_gene: TRBV12-3/TRBV12-4
d_gene: -
j_gene: TRBJ2-1

CDR3aa: CASSRAFATNEKLFF
CDR3nt: TGTGCCAGCAGCCGCGCGTTTGCAACTAATGAAAAACTGTTTTTT
abundance: -
len: 15
v_gene: TRBV3-1
d_gene: -
j_gene: TRBJ1-4

CDR3aa: CASSEVGEANTEAFF
CDR3nt: TGTGCCAGCAGTGAAGTCGGGGAGGCAAACACTGAAGCTTTCTTT
abundance: few
len: 15
v_gene: TRBV6-1
d_gene: -
j_gene: TRBJ1-1

CDR3aa: CASNGNYGYTF
CDR3nt: TGTGCCAGCAACGGTAACTATGGCTACACCTTC
abundance: few
len: 11
v_gene: TRBV9
d_gene: -
j_gene: TRBJ1-2

CDR3aa: CATSERSGNEQFF
CDR3nt: TGTGCCACCAGTGAAAGATCAGGCAATGAGCAGTTCTTC
abundance: -
len: 13
v_gene: TRBV24-1
d_gene: -
j_gene: TRBJ2-1

CDR3aa: CSVEVGRAEETQYF
CDR3nt: TGCAGCGTTGAAGTCGGCAGGGCAGAAGAGACCCAGTACTTC
abundance: many
len: 14
v_gene: TRBV29-1
d_gene: -
j_gene: TRBJ2-5

CDR3aa: CASSYSYQPQHF
CDR3nt: TGTGCCAGCAGTTACTCGTATCAGCCCCAGCATTTT
abundance: few
len: 12
v_gene: TRBV6-2/TRBV6-3
d_gene: -
j_gene: TRBJ1-5

CDR3aa: CASSQGHQPQHF
CDR3nt: TGTGCCAGCAGCCAGGGACACCAGCCCCAGCATTTT
abundance: few
len: 12
v_gene: TRBV7-9
d_gene: -
j_gene: TRBJ1-5

CDR3aa: CASSVSSDRDKNIQYF
CDR3nt: TGTGCCAGCAGCGTTTCCTCCGACAGGGACAAAAACATTCAGTACTTC
abundance: many
len: 16
v_gene: TRBV9
d_gene: TRBD1
j_gene: TRBJ2-4

CDR3aa: CSASQLSSGRPGELFF
CDR3nt: TGCAGTGCTAGCCAATTATCTAGCGGGAGACCCGGGGAGCTGTTTTTT
abundance: -
len: 16
v_gene: TRBV20-1
d_gene: TRBD2
j_gene: TRBJ2-2

CDR3aa: CSASDPSGGFIYNEQFF
CDR3nt: TGCAGTGCTAGTGACCCTAGCGGGGGGTTCATCTACAATGAGCAGTTCTTC
abundance: few
len: 17
v_gene: TRBV20-1
d_gene: TRBD2
j_gene: TRBJ2-1

CDR3aa: CASSPGTGAGETQYF
CDR3nt: TGCGCCAGCAGCCCCGGGACAGGAGCCGGGGAGACCCAGTACTTC
abundance: many
len: 15
v_gene: TRBV5-1
d_gene: TRBD1
j_gene: TRBJ2-5

CDR3aa: CASSLSWTNNEQFF
CDR3nt: TGTGCCAGCAGTTTATCGTGGACCAACAATGAGCAGTTCTTC
abundance: few
len: 14
v_gene: TRBV27
d_gene: -
j_gene: TRBJ2-1

CDR3aa: CASSQDDSGRGLSYEQYF
CDR3nt: TGTGCCAGCAGCCAAGATGATAGCGGGAGGGGCCTTTCCTACGAGCAGTACTTC
abundance: few
len: 18
v_gene: TRBV4-2
d_gene: TRBD2
j_gene: TRBJ2-7

CDR3aa: CASSPGTENEQFF
CDR3nt: TGCGCCAGCAGCCCCGGGACAGAGAATGAGCAGTTCTTC
abundance: -
len: 13
v_gene: TRBV4-1
d_gene: TRBD1
j_gene: TRBJ2-1

CDR3aa: CASSLRRRDDYGYTF
CDR3nt: TGTGCCAGCAGTTTGCGAAGACGGGACGACTATGGCTACACCTTC
abundance: many
len: 15
v_gene: TRBV27
d_gene: -
j_gene: TRBJ1-2

CDR3aa: CASSYEPSGFYEQYF
CDR3nt: TGTGCCAGCAGTTACGAGCCTAGCGGGTTTTACGAGCAGTACTTC
abundance: few
len: 15
v_gene: TRBV6-5
d_gene: TRBD2
j_gene: TRBJ2-7

CDR3aa: CASSSVTASSYNEQFF
CDR3nt: TGTGCCAGCAGCTCCGTGACAGCGAGCTCCTACAATGAGCAGTTCTTC
abundance: -
len: 16
v_gene: TRBV7-9
d_gene: -
j_gene: TRBJ2-1

CDR3aa: CASSSPEGRHEQFF
CDR3nt: TGTGCCAGCAGTTCCCCCGAGGGTAGGCATGAGCAGTTCTTC
abundance: few
len: 14
v_gene: TRBV6-2/TRBV6-3
d_gene: -
j_gene: TRBJ2-1

CDR3aa: CASSLSLSGANVLTF
CDR3nt: TGTGCCAGCAGTTTAAGTCTCTCTGGGGCCAACGTCCTGACTTTC
abundance: many
len: 15
v_gene: TRBV27
d_gene: -
j_gene: TRBJ2-6

CDR3aa: CASSVFAGGSHNEQFF
CDR3nt: TGTGCCAGCAGCGTATTTGCGGGGGGGAGCCACAATGAGCAGTTCTTC
abundance: -
len: 16
v_gene: TRBV9
d_gene: TRBD2
j_gene: TRBJ2-1

CDR3aa: CASSVGRSTDTQYF
CDR3nt: TGTGCCAGCAGCGTAGGCCGCAGCACAGATACGCAGTATTTT
abundance: -
len: 14
v_gene: TRBV9
d_gene: -
j_gene: TRBJ2-3

CDR3aa: CASSLGEGGNEQFF
CDR3nt: TGTGCCAGCAGCTTGGGTGAAGGGGGCAATGAGCAGTTCTTC
abundance: few
len: 14
v_gene: TRBV5-6
d_gene: -
j_gene: TRBJ2-1

CDR3aa: CASSPPDSSLTMSSYEQYF
CDR3nt: TGTGCCAGCAGCCCTCCCGACTCAAGCTTGACTATGAGCTCCTACGAGCAGTACTTC
abundance: few
len: 19
v_gene: TRBV11-1
d_gene: -
j_gene: TRBJ2-7

CDR3aa: CASSGLTSGSLYEQYF
CDR3nt: TGTGCCAGCAGCGGGCTAACTAGCGGGAGTTTGTACGAGCAGTACTTC
abundance: few
len: 16
v_gene: TRBV7-9
d_gene: TRBD2
j_gene: TRBJ2-7

CDR3aa: CATSETSVNTGELFF
CDR3nt: TGTGCCACCAGTGAGACTAGCGTGAACACCGGGGAGCTGTTTTTT
abundance: -
len: 15
v_gene: TRBV24-1
d_gene: TRBD2
j_gene: TRBJ2-2

CDR3aa: CASSPSGEGGEQYF
CDR3nt: TGTGCCAGCAGTCCTTCAGGTGAGGGCGGCGAGCAGTACTTC
abundance: many
len: 14
v_gene: TRBV12-3/TRBV12-4
d_gene: -
j_gene: TRBJ2-7

CDR3aa: CASSQDGRGFGYEQYF
CDR3nt: TGTGCCAGCAGCCAAGACGGGCGGGGATTCGGCTACGAGCAGTACTTC
abundance: -
len: 16
v_gene: TRBV14
d_gene: -
j_gene: TRBJ2-7

CDR3aa: CASSWTGQPNTGELFF
CDR3nt: TGTGCCAGCAGCTGGACGGGACAACCTAACACCGGGGAGCTGTTTTTT
abundance: few
len: 16
v_gene: TRBV7-9
d_gene: -
j_gene: TRBJ2-2

CDR3aa: CASSPTGASYNEQFF
CDR3nt: TGTGCCAGCAGTCCGACAGGGGCCTCCTACAATGAGCAGTTCTTC
abundance: -
len: 15
v_gene: TRBV28
d_gene: TRBD1
j_gene: TRBJ2-1

CDR3aa: CSVGQVYSYNEQFF
CDR3nt: TGCAGTGTCGGTCAGGTATACTCCTACAATGAGCAGTTCTTC
abundance: -
len: 14
v_gene: TRBV20-1
d_gene: -
j_gene: TRBJ2-1

CDR3aa: CASRGTSGWGELFF
CDR3nt: TGTGCCAGCAGAGGGACTAGCGGGTGGGGGGAGCTGTTTTTT
abundance: -
len: 14
v_gene: TRBV6-1
d_gene: TRBD2
j_gene: TRBJ2-2

CDR3aa: CASSFPGTGVGYTF
CDR3nt: TGTGCCAGCAGCTTCCCCGGGACAGGGGTTGGCTACACCTTC
abundance: -
len: 14
v_gene: TRBV11-2
d_gene: TRBD1
j_gene: TRBJ1-2

CDR3aa: CSARDGTSSTDTQYF
CDR3nt: TGCAGTGCTAGAGATGGAACTAGCAGCACAGATACGCAGTATTTT
abundance: few
len: 15
v_gene: TRBV20-1
d_gene: -
j_gene: TRBJ2-3

CDR3aa: CASRNAGGAENTEAFF
CDR3nt: TGTGCCAGCAGGAATGCAGGGGGCGCGGAGAACACTGAAGCTTTCTTT
abundance: many
len: 16
v_gene: TRBV7-9
d_gene: TRBD1
j_gene: TRBJ1-1

CDR3aa: CASSSVEVSRGQFF
CDR3nt: TGTGCCAGTAGTTCAGTTGAGGTCTCCCGCGGGCAGTTCTTC
abundance: few
len: 14
v_gene: TRBV19
d_gene: -
j_gene: TRBJ2-1

CDR3aa: CSATGLLSSYNEQFF
CDR3nt: TGCAGTGCTACCGGACTACTGAGCTCCTACAATGAGCAGTTCTTC
abundance: -
len: 15
v_gene: TRBV20-1
d_gene: -
j_gene: TRBJ2-1

CDR3aa: CASSPDDTTNYGYTF
CDR3nt: TGTGCCAGCAGCCCTGATGACACCACTAACTATGGCTACACCTTC
abundance: many
len: 15
v_gene: TRBV5-6
d_gene: -
j_gene: TRBJ1-2

CDR3aa: CASSVGPGSQPQHF
CDR3nt: TGTGCCAGCAGCGTAGGACCCGGGAGTCAGCCCCAGCATTTT
abundance: many
len: 14
v_gene: TRBV9
d_gene: -
j_gene: TRBJ1-5

CDR3aa: CASSFPGDGNTIYF
CDR3nt: TGTGCCAGCAGTTTTCCGGGGGACGGAAACACCATATATTTT
abundance: few
len: 14
v_gene: TRBV12-3/TRBV12-4
d_gene: -
j_gene: TRBJ1-3

CDR3aa: CSARDRFMNTEAFF
CDR3nt: TGCAGTGCTAGGGACAGGTTCATGAACACTGAAGCTTTCTTT
abundance: many
len: 14
v_gene: TRBV20-1
d_gene: TRBD1
j_gene: TRBJ1-1

CDR3aa: CASSRPEREGLNEQFF
CDR3nt: TGTGCCAGCAGCCGACCGGAACGGGAAGGCCTCAATGAGCAGTTCTTC
abundance: -
len: 16
v_gene: TRBV3-1
d_gene: -
j_gene: TRBJ2-1

CDR3aa: CSARDLWRTYGYTF
CDR3nt: TGCAGTGCTAGAGATTTGTGGCGGACCTATGGCTACACCTTC
abundance: -
len: 14
v_gene: TRBV20-1
d_gene: -
j_gene: TRBJ1-2

CDR3aa: CASSPGTSGRRDTQYF
CDR3nt: TGTGCCAGCAGCCCGGGGACTAGCGGGAGGCGCGATACGCAGTATTTT
abundance: -
len: 16
v_gene: TRBV3-1
d_gene: TRBD2
j_gene: TRBJ2-3

CDR3aa: CASSESATNEKLFF
CDR3nt: TGTGCCAGCAGTGAGAGTGCAACTAATGAAAAACTGTTTTTT
abundance: -
len: 14
v_gene: TRBV2
d_gene: -
j_gene: TRBJ1-4

CDR3aa: CASSTDTQYF
CDR3nt: TGTGCCAGCAGTACAGATACGCAGTATTTT
abundance: many
len: 10
v_gene: TRBV12-3/TRBV12-4
d_gene: -
j_gene: TRBJ2-3

CDR3aa: CSACELTDTQYF
CDR3nt: TGCAGTGCTTGTGAGCTCACAGATACGCAGTATTTT
abundance: -
len: 12
v_gene: TRBV20-1
d_gene: -
j_gene: TRBJ2-3

CDR3aa: CASSVALAAQETQYF
CDR3nt: TGTGCCAGCAGCGTAGCTTTGGCAGCCCAAGAGACCCAGTACTTC
abundance: -
len: 15
v_gene: TRBV9
d_gene: -
j_gene: TRBJ2-5

CDR3aa: CASSFDSGNTIYF
CDR3nt: TGTGCCAGCAGTTTCGACTCCGGAAACACCATATATTTT
abundance: -
len: 13
v_gene: TRBV28
d_gene: -
j_gene: TRBJ1-3

CDR3aa: CASSQEWGGPYNEQFF
CDR3nt: TGTGCCAGCAGCCAAGAATGGGGGGGCCCCTACAATGAGCAGTTCTTC
abundance: -
len: 16
v_gene: TRBV4-2
d_gene: -
j_gene: TRBJ2-1

CDR3aa: CASGYYEQYF
CDR3nt: TGTGCCAGCGGGTACTACGAGCAGTACTTC
abundance: -
len: 10
v_gene: TRBV7-2
d_gene: -
j_gene: TRBJ2-7

CDR3aa: CASSPRFIQETQYF
CDR3nt: TGTGCCAGCAGCCCAAGATTTATCCAAGAGACCCAGTACTTC
abundance: few
len: 14
v_gene: TRBV3-1
d_gene: -
j_gene: TRBJ2-5

CDR3aa: CASSWRGTGGYEQYF
CDR3nt: TGCGCCAGCAGCTGGCGGGGGACAGGGGGATACGAGCAGTACTTC
abundance: -
len: 15
v_gene: TRBV5-1
d_gene: TRBD1
j_gene: TRBJ2-7